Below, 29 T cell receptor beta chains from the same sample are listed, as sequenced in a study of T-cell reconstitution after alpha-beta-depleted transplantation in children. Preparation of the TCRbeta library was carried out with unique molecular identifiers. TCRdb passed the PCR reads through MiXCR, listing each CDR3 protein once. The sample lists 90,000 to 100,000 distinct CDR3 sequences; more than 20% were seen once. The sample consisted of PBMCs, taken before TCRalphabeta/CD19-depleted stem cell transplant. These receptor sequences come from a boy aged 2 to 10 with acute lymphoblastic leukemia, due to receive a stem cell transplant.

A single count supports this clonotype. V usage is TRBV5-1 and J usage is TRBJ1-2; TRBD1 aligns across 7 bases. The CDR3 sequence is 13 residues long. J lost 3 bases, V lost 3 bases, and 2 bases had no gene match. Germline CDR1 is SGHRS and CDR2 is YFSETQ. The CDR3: CASSSGTDYGYTF. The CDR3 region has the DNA TGCGCCAGCAGCTCCGGGACAGACTATGGCTACACCTTC.

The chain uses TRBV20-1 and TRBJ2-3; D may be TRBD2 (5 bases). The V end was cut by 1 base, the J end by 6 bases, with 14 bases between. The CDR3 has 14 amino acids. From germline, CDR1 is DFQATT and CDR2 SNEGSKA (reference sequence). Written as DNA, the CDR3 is TGCAGTGCTAGAGCGGACGGAGGATTGGATACGCAGTATTTT. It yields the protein CSARADGGLDTQYF.

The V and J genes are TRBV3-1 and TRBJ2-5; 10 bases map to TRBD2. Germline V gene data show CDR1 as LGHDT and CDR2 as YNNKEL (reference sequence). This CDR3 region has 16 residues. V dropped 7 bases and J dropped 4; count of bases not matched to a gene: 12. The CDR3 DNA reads TGTGCCAGCAACCCGCGGGCTAGCGGGAGTGGAGAGACCCAGTACTTC. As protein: CASNPRASGSGETQYF.

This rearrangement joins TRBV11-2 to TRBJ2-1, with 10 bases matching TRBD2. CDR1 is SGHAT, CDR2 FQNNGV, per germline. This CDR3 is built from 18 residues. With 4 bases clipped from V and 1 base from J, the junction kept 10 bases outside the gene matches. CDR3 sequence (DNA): TGTGCCAGCAGCTCAATTTTCCGGACTAGCGGATCCTACAATGAGCAGTTCTTC. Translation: CASSSIFRTSGSYNEQFF.

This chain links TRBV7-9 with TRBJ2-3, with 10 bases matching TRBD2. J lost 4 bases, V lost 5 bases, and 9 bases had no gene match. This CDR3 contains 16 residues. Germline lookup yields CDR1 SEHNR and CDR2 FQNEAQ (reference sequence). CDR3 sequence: CASSGLAVRGADTQYF. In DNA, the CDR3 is TGTGCCAGCAGCGGACTAGCGGTAAGAGGCGCAGATACGCAGTATTTT.

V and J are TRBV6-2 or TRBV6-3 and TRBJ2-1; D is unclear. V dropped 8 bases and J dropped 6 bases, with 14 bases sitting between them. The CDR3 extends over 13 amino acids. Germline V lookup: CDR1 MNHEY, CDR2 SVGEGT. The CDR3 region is CASRPSNFNEQFF. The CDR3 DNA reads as TGTGCCAGCCGCCCCTCAAATTTCAATGAGCAGTTCTTC.

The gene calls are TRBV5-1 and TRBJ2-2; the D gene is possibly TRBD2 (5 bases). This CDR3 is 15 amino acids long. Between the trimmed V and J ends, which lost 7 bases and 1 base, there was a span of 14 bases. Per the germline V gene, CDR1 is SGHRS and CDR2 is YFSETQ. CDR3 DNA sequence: TGCGCCAGCTACGAGGGCCTGAGGAACACCGGGGAGCTGTTTTTT. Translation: CASYEGLRNTGELFF.

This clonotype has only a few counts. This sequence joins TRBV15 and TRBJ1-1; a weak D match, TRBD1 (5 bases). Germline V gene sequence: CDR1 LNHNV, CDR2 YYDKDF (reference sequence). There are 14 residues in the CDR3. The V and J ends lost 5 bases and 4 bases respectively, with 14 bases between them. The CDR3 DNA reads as TGTGCCACCAGCCTCCGGGGACGACGCACTGAAGCTTTCTTT. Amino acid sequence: CATSLRGRRTEAFF.

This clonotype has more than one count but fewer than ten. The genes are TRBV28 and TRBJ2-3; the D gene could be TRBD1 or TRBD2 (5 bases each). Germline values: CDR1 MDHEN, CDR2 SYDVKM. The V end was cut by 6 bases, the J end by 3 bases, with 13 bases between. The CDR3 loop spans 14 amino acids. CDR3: CASSRDGQTDTQYF. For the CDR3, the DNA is TGTGCCAGCAGCAGGGACGGGCAAACAGATACGCAGTATTTT.

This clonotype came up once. The CDR3 is CASSSPTRGRYNEQFF. CDR3 in DNA: TGTGCCAGCAGCTCCCCGACCCGGGGAAGGTACAATGAGCAGTTCTTC. This chain links TRBV5-6 with TRBJ2-1; the D gene is possibly TRBD2 (5 bases). V shed 3 bases and J shed 4 bases, with 17 bases lying between them. The CDR3 sequence is 16 residues long. Per the germline V gene, CDR1 is SGHDT and CDR2 is YYEEEE.

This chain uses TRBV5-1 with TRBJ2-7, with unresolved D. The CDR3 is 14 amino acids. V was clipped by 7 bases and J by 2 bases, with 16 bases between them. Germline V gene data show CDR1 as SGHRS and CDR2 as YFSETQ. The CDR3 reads CASRPSVAAYEQYF. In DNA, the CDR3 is TGCGCCAGCCGTCCCTCCGTGGCGGCCTACGAGCAGTACTTC.

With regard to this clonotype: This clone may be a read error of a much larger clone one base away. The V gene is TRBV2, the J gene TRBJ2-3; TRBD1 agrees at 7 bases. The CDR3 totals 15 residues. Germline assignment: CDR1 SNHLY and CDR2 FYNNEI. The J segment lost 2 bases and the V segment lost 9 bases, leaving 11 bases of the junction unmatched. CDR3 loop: CASSFWDRHTDTQYF. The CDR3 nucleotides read TGTGCCAGTTCCTTCTGGGACAGACACACAGATACGCAGTATTTT.

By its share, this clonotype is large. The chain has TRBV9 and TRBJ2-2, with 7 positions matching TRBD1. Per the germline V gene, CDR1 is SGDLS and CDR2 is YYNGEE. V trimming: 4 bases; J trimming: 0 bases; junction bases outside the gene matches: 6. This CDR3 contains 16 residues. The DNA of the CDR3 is TGTGCCAGCAGCATTCACAGGGGCACGAACACCGGGGAGCTGTTTTTT. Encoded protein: CASSIHRGTNTGELFF. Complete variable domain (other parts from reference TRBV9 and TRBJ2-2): DSGVTQTPKHLITATGQRVTLRCSPRSGDLSVYWYQQSLDQGLQFLIQYYNGEERAKGNILERFSAQQFPDLHSELNLSSLELGDSALYFCASSIHRGTNTGELFFGEGSRLTVL.

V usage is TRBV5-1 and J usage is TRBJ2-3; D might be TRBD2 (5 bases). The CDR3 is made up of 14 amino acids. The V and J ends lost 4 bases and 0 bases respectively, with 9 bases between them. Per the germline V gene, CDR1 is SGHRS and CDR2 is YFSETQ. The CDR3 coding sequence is TGCGCCAGCAGCACGCGGGCTAGCACAGATACGCAGTATTTT. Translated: CASSTRASTDTQYF. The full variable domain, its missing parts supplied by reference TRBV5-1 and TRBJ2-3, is KAGVTQTPRYLIKTRGQQVTLSCSPISGHRSVSWYQQTPGQGLQFLFEYFSETQRNKGNFPGRFSGRQFSNSRSEMNVSTLELGDSALYLCASSTRASTDTQYFGPGTRLTVL.

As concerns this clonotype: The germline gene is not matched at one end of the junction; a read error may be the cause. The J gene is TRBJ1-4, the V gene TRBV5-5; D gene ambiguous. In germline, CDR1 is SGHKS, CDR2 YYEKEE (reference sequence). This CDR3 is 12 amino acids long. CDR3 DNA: TGTGCCAGCAGATTGGCTTCCGAAAAACTGTTTTTT. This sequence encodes CASRLASEKLFF. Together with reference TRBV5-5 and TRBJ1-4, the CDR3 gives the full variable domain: DAGVTQSPTHLIKTRGQQVTLRCSPISGHKSVSWYQQVLGQGPQFIFQYYEKEERGRGNFPDRFSARQFPNYSSELNVNALLLGDSALYLCASRLASEKLFFGSGTQLSVL.

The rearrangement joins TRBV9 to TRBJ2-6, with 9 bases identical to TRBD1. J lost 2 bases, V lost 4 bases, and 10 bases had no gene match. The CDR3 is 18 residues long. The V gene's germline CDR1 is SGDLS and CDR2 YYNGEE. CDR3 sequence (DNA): TGTGCCAGCAGCCTAGGGACAGGGACTGGGGCTGGGGCCAACGTCCTGACTTTC. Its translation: CASSLGTGTGAGANVLTF. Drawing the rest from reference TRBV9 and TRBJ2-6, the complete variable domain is DSGVTQTPKHLITATGQRVTLRCSPRSGDLSVYWYQQSLDQGLQFLIQYYNGEERAKGNILERFSAQQFPDLHSELNLSSLELGDSALYFCASSLGTGTGAGANVLTFGAGSRLTVL.

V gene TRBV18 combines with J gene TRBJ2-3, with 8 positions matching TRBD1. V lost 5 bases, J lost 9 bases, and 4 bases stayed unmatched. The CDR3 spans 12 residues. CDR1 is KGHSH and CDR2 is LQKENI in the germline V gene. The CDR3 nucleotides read TGTGCCAGCTCAAGAGACAGGGGAACGCAGTATTTT. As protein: CASSRDRGTQYF.

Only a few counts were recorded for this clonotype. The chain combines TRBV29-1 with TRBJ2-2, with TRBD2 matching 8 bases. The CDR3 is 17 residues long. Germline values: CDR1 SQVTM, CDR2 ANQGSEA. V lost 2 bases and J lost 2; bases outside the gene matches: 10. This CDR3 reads CSVERVAGIGNTGELFF. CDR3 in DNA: TGCAGCGTTGAAAGGGTAGCGGGGATAGGAAACACCGGGGAGCTGTTTTTT.

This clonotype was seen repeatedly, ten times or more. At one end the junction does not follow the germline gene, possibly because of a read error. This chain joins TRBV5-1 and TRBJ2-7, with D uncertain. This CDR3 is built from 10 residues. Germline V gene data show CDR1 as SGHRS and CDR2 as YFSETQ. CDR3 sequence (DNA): TGCGCCAGCAGCTTGGAGGTAGGAAACTTC. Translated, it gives CASSLEVGNF.

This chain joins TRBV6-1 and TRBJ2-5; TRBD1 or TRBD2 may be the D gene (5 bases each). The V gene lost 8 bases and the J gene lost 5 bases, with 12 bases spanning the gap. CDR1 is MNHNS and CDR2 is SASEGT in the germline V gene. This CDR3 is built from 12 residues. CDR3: CASERKGETQYF. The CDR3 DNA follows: TGTGCCAGCGAGCGGAAGGGGGAGACCCAGTACTTC.

CDR3 DNA sequence: TGCGCCAGCAGCAGGAGACAGGGCCGCTACGAGCAGTACTTC. Protein product: CASSRRQGRYEQYF. V usage is TRBV5-1 and J usage is TRBJ2-7, with 7 nucleotides matching TRBD1. There are 14 residues in the CDR3. Trimming at V came to 4 bases and at J to 3 bases, leaving 7 bases not matched to a gene. Germline values: CDR1 SGHRS, CDR2 YFSETQ.

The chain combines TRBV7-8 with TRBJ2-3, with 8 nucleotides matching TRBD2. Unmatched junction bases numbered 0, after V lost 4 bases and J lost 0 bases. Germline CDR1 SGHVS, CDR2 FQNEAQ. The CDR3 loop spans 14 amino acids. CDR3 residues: CASSSSGSTDTQYF. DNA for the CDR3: TGTGCCAGCAGCTCTAGCGGGAGCACAGATACGCAGTATTTT.

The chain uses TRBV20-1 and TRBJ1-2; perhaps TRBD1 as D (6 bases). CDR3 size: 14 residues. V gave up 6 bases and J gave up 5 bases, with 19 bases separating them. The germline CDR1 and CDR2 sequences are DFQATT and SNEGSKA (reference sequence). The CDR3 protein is CSAGGQGGGYGYTF. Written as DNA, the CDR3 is TGCAGTGCCGGGGGGCAGGGAGGAGGGTATGGCTACACCTTC.

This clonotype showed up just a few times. As DNA, the CDR3 is TGCAGCGTTGGGGGGAAGGCCGACAATGAGCAGTTCTTC. This sequence encodes CSVGGKADNEQFF. This chain joins TRBV29-1 and TRBJ2-1, with D perhaps given as TRBD1 or TRBD2 (5 bases each). Trimming removed 4 bases from V and 5 bases from J, with 12 bases in between. This CDR3 has 13 amino acids. Germline assignment: CDR1 SQVTM and CDR2 ANQGSEA.

CDR3 protein: CASSLKTSGGASGVQYF. The CDR3 coding sequence is TGCGCCAGCAGCCTAAAAACTAGCGGAGGGGCCAGCGGCGTGCAGTACTTC. The V and J genes are TRBV5-1 and TRBJ2-7, with TRBD2 matching over 8 bases. Trimming took 4 bases from V and 9 from J; bases not matched to a gene: 21. The CDR3 totals 17 residues. Germline V gives CDR1 SGHRS, CDR2 YFSETQ.

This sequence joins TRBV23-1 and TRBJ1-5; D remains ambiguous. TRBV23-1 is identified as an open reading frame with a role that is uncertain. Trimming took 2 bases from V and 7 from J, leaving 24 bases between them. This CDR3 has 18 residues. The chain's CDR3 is CASSQASGFGVFCQPQHF. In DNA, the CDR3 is TGCGCCAGCAGTCAAGCCTCCGGGTTTGGGGTATTCTGCCAGCCCCAGCATTTT.

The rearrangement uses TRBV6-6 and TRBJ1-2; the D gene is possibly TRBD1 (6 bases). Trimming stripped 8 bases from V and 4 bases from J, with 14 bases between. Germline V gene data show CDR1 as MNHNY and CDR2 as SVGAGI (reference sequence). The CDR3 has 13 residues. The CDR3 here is CASLRGGSYGYTF. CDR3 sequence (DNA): TGTGCCAGCCTTAGAGGGGGGAGCTATGGCTACACCTTC.

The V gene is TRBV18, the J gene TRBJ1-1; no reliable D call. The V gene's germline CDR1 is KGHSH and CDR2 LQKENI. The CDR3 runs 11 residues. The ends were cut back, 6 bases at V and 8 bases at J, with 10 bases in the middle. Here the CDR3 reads CASSQVGEAFF. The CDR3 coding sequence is TGTGCCAGCTCCCAGGTGGGGGAAGCTTTCTTT.

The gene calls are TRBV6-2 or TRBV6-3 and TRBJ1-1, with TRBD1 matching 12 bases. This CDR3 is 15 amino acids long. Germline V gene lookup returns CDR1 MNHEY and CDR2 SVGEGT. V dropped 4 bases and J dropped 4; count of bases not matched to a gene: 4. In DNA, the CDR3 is TGTGCCAGCAGTTGGGACAGGGGGCAGGGCACTGAAGCTTTCTTT. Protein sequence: CASSWDRGQGTEAFF.